The 27 T cell receptor beta chains below were found in one sample sequenced in a study of cytomegalovirus exposure and HLA in healthy donors. The PCR was carried out with 60 Vbeta primers and 13 Jbeta primers. Sequenced by immunoSEQ multiplex PCR; TCRdb stores in-frame clones only, minus some. The data contain fewer than 200,000 clones, 80% of them singletons. The sequencing input was PBMCs. These receptors originate from a man aged 25 to 40 in good health and CMV-seronegative.

The chain employs TRBV5-1 and TRBJ2-2; D is undetermined. The CDR3 spans 14 residues. Germline CDR1 is SGHRS and CDR2 is YFSETQ. The ends were cut back, 4 bases at V and 3 bases at J, with 10 bases in the middle. CDR3 bases: TGCGCCAGCAGCATAGATGGGCACACCGGGGAGCTGTTTTTT. It yields the protein CASSIDGHTGELFF.

V gene TRBV19 combines with J gene TRBJ2-7; TRBD2 matches at 7 bases. The germline CDR1 and CDR2 sequences are LNHDA and SQIVND (reference sequence). Germline trimming cut 6 bases from V and 4 bases from J; bases unmatched to any gene: 6. CDR3 length equals 13 residues. The CDR3 DNA reads TGTGCCAGTAGACCCGGGGGGAATTACGAGCAGTACTTC. Translated: CASRPGGNYEQYF.

The gene calls are TRBV10-3 and TRBJ2-4, with D unclear. The V gene's germline CDR1 is ENHRY and CDR2 SYGVKD. This CDR3 is built from 16 residues. Trimming stripped 4 bases from V and 0 bases from J, with 13 bases between. The CDR3 spells CAISGSDTLAKNIQYF. CDR3 bases: TGTGCCATCAGTGGTTCAGACACCCTAGCCAAAAACATTCAGTACTTC.

V usage is TRBV30 and J usage is TRBJ2-3; 9 nucleotides agree with TRBD1. In germline, CDR1 is GTSNPN, CDR2 SVGIG (reference sequence). The junction had 7 bases not matched to a gene; V was cut back by 2 bases and J by 1 base. The CDR3 totals 16 residues. The CDR3 protein is CAWSTRQGVGTDTQYF. DNA of the CDR3: TGTGCCTGGAGTACCAGACAGGGGGTTGGCACAGATACGCAGTATTTT.

In its sample, this clone was seen a few times. V and J are TRBV27 and TRBJ1-1; D might be TRBD1 (5 bases). The CDR3 covers 14 residues. The V and J ends lost 0 bases and 4 bases respectively, with 9 bases between them. Germline V gene lookup returns CDR1 MNHEY and CDR2 SMNVEV (reference sequence). The CDR3 DNA follows: TGTGCCAGCAGTTTATCGGGGCAGATCACTGAAGCTTTCTTT. Translation gives CASSLSGQITEAFF.

The chain has TRBV6-5 and TRBJ1-1; D not resolved. V was trimmed by 5 bases and J by 1 base, leaving 14 bases between them. Per germline, CDR1 MNHEY and CDR2 SVGAGI. The CDR3 is 15 residues long. In nucleotides, the CDR3 is TGTGCCAGCAGTATAAACCGGGTTTCGAACACTGAAGCTTTCTTT. Translation: CASSINRVSNTEAFF.

The rearrangement uses TRBV11-2 and TRBJ2-3, with 10 bases matching TRBD2. The V segment lost 5 bases and the J segment 2 bases; nucleotides outside the gene matches: 10. Germline loops: CDR1 SGHAT, CDR2 FQNNGV. The CDR3 has 17 amino acids. DNA of the CDR3: TGTGCCAGCAGCATCTCCTCAGCGGGGGGGTTCACAGATACGCAGTATTTT. Its translation: CASSISSAGGFTDTQYF.

V is TRBV6-5 and J is TRBJ1-1, with TRBD1 matching 7 bases. Germline V gene lookup returns CDR1 MNHEY and CDR2 SVGAGI. Unmatched junction bases numbered 3, after V lost 6 bases and J lost 8 bases. CDR3 length: 11 residues. The CDR3 DNA is TGTGCCAGCAGGTCACAGGGGGAAGCTTTCTTT. It specifies CASRSQGEAFF.

The J gene is TRBJ2-5, the V gene TRBV6-1; 13 nucleotides agree with TRBD2. Germline V gene lookup returns CDR1 MNHNS and CDR2 SASEGT. Losses at the gene ends were 4 bases for V and 2 bases for J; bases not matched to a gene: 13. This CDR3 has 19 amino acids. DNA for the CDR3: TGTGCCAGCAGTGTATCCCCCAGACTAGCGGGGGGTTGGCAAGAGACCCAGTACTTC. Amino acids: CASSVSPRLAGGWQETQYF.

The genes are TRBV7-2 and TRBJ2-2; 10 bases are a match to TRBD1. V lost 5 bases and J lost 4; bases outside the gene matches: 4. CDR1 is SGHTA and CDR2 is FQGNSA in the germline V gene. CDR3 length: 15 amino acids. The CDR3 loop reads CASSRQGASTGELFF. Written as DNA, the CDR3 is TGTGCCAGCAGCCGACAGGGGGCGAGCACCGGGGAGCTGTTTTTT.

J is TRBJ1-2 and V is TRBV5-6; TRBD1 matches 8 bases. This CDR3 is built from 15 residues. Per the germline V gene, CDR1 is SGHDT and CDR2 is YYEEEE. Trimming cost V 2 bases and J 3 bases; bases outside gene matches: 6. CDR3 in amino acids: CASSLTLQGDYGYTF. As DNA, the CDR3 is TGTGCCAGCAGCTTAACGTTACAGGGGGACTATGGCTACACCTTC.

This clone was recorded once. The V call is TRBV10-3, the J call TRBJ2-3, with D possibly matching TRBD1 (6 bases). Trimming removed 2 bases at V and 1 base at J, with 13 bases between. CDR1 is ENHRY, CDR2 SYGVKD, per germline. The CDR3 is 16 amino acids. The chain's CDR3 is CAISERGSSGTDTQYF. As DNA, the CDR3 is TGTGCCATCAGTGAGAGGGGGAGTTCAGGCACAGATACGCAGTATTTT.

This clone was recorded only once. This chain joins TRBV11-2 and TRBJ2-5; D is perhaps TRBD2 (5 bases). Germline V gene lookup returns CDR1 SGHAT and CDR2 FQNNGV. CDR3 length: 15 amino acids. Trimming took 5 bases from V and 2 from J, leaving 15 bases between them. The CDR3 protein is CASSPAPRVQETQYF. The DNA of the CDR3 is TGTGCCAGCAGCCCCGCCCCGAGGGTTCAAGAGACCCAGTACTTC.

Regarding this clone: Other DNA sequences in this sample translate to the same CDR3. The rearrangement links TRBV14 to TRBJ1-1; D is uncertain. Looked up from germline, CDR1 is SGHDN and CDR2 is FVKESK. Trimming removed 1 base at V and 5 bases at J, with 8 bases between. The CDR3 contains 13 residues. CDR3 bases: TGTGCCAGCAGCCAAGGTAGAGGTACTGAAGCTTTCTTT. It encodes CASSQGRGTEAFF.

This sequence joins TRBV4-1 and TRBJ2-7, with 10 bases lining up with TRBD1. V lost 6 bases, J lost 3 bases, and 8 bases stayed unmatched. Germline V gives CDR1 MGHRA, CDR2 YSYEKL. This CDR3 has 15 residues. The CDR3 here is CASSPAGQGYYEQYF. The CDR3 region has the DNA TGCGCCAGCAGTCCGGCGGGACAGGGGTACTACGAGCAGTACTTC.

A single count supports this clone. The chain links TRBV19 to TRBJ2-5; 9 bases fit TRBD1. The CDR3 is 15 amino acids. The germline V gene encodes CDR1 LNHDA and CDR2 SQIVND (reference sequence). J was trimmed by 2 bases and V by 6 bases; bases with no gene match: 7. CDR3: CASRDPGQGQETQYF. CDR3 in DNA: TGTGCCAGTAGGGACCCGGGACAGGGACAAGAGACCCAGTACTTC.

This clone appeared a few times. The V and J genes are TRBV5-4 and TRBJ2-5; 7 positions match TRBD1. J was trimmed by 3 bases and V by 2 bases; bases with no gene match: 16. CDR3 length: 18 amino acids. Germline assignment: CDR1 SGHNT and CDR2 YYREEE (reference sequence). The DNA of the CDR3 is TGTGCCAGCAGCTTTGGTTCATCGGACAGGCAAGAGGAAGAGACCCAGTACTTC. This gives the protein CASSFGSSDRQEEETQYF.

The CDR3 nucleotides read TGTGCCAGCAGTGACCCTACAGGGATTAATGAAAAACTGTTTTTT. This sequence encodes CASSDPTGINEKLFF. This chain joins TRBV25-1 and TRBJ1-4; D perhaps matches TRBD1 (6 bases). Germline CDR1 is MGHDK and CDR2 is SYGVNS. Trimming removed 3 bases at V and 4 bases at J, with 12 bases between. This CDR3 is 15 amino acids long.

The J gene is TRBJ2-1, the V gene TRBV29-1, with 12 nucleotides matching TRBD2. Germline assignment: CDR1 SQVTM and CDR2 ANQGSEA. This CDR3 is 21 amino acids long. With V trimmed by 2 bases and J by 9 bases, 26 bases remained unmatched. CDR3 coding DNA: TGCAGCGTTGAAAGAATCCGAGGGCTAGCGGGAGGGAACAGAGTTTACGTTGAGCAGTTCTTC. As protein: CSVERIRGLAGGNRVYVEQFF.

This CDR3 is CASRGTSGATMDEQFF. CDR3 in DNA: TGTGCCAGCAGAGGGACTAGCGGGGCAACTATGGATGAGCAGTTCTTC. The chain carries TRBV2 and TRBJ2-1, with 13 positions matching TRBD2. V shed 6 bases and J 8 bases; nucleotides not matched to a gene: 10. CDR1 is SNHLY, CDR2 FYNNEI, per germline. The length of the CDR3 is 16 residues.

The V gene is TRBV2, the J gene TRBJ1-1; D gene uncertain. The germline V and J ends were trimmed by 4 bases and 0 bases, with 12 bases remaining between them. Germline V gives CDR1 SNHLY, CDR2 FYNNEI. This CDR3 region has 15 residues. The CDR3 region is CASSGHQDMNTEAFF. The CDR3 DNA reads TGTGCCAGCAGTGGACACCAAGATATGAACACTGAAGCTTTCTTT.

The chain carries TRBV9 and TRBJ1-1, with 8 bases identical to TRBD1. The CDR3 is 14 residues long. The V segment lost 0 bases and the J segment 7 bases; nucleotides outside the gene matches: 5. The V gene's germline CDR1 is SGDLS and CDR2 YYNGEE. The CDR3 sequence: CASSVETGGSEAFF. CDR3 in DNA: TGTGCCAGCAGCGTAGAAACAGGGGGAAGTGAAGCTTTCTTT.

The rearrangement joins TRBV11-2 to TRBJ1-4, with 9 bases that match TRBD1. CDR3 length: 17 amino acids. Germline CDR1 reads SGHAT; CDR2 reads FQNNGV. Trimming took 4 bases from V and 7 from J; bases not matched to a gene: 13. This chain's CDR3 is CASSSNPGQGRSEKLFF. CDR3 nucleotides: TGTGCCAGCAGCTCTAACCCGGGACAGGGACGAAGTGAAAAACTGTTTTTT.

This chain joins TRBV7-7 and TRBJ2-7, with a tentative D call TRBD1 (5 bases). This CDR3 contains 14 residues. Looked up from germline, CDR1 is SSHAT and CDR2 is FNYEAQ (reference sequence). Trimming shortened V by 1 base and J by 7 bases, and 14 bases separated the two germline ends. The CDR3 here is CASSLERQAGEQYF. CDR3 sequence (DNA): TGTGCCAGCAGCTTAGAGAGGCAGGCAGGGGAGCAGTACTTC.

The rearrangement links TRBV4-3 to TRBJ2-7; TRBD1 agrees at 7 bases. The V segment lost 2 bases and the J segment 3 bases; nucleotides outside the gene matches: 4. The CDR3 is 14 amino acids. Germline V gene sequence: CDR1 LGHNA, CDR2 YSLEER. CDR3 in amino acids: CASSQSRGHYEQYF. The CDR3 DNA reads as TGCGCCAGCAGCCAATCGAGGGGGCACTACGAGCAGTACTTC.

The chain joins TRBV27 to TRBJ2-2, with 11 bases identical to TRBD2. Germline CDR1 reads MNHEY; CDR2 reads SMNVEV (reference sequence). CDR3 size: 15 residues. Trimming took 5 bases from V and 4 from J; bases not matched to a gene: 3. CDR3 in DNA: TGTGCCAGCAGTATCCTAGCGGGGGGCACCGGGGAGCTGTTTTTT. It is translated as CASSILAGGTGELFF.

The V gene is TRBV7-9, the J gene TRBJ2-7, with TRBD1 matching 9 bases. The V gene's germline CDR1 is SEHNR and CDR2 FQNEAQ (reference sequence). The CDR3 has 14 amino acids. V lost 3 bases and J lost 3; bases outside the gene matches: 3. The CDR3 sequence is CASSFGQGLYEQYF. The CDR3, as DNA: TGTGCCAGCAGCTTCGGACAGGGGCTCTACGAGCAGTACTTC.